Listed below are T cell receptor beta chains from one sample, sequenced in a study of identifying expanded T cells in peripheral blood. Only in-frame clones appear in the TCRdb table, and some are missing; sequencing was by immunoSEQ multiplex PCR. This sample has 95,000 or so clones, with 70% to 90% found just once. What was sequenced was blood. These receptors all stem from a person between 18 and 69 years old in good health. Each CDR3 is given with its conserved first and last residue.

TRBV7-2,CASSLWWDGYTF
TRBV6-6,CASRGLMGNQPQHF
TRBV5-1,CASSLGLVGQGLYGYTF
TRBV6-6,CASTEYRGVLYEQYF
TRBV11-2,CASSLDIGSYGYTF
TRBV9,CASSLGQDMNTEAFF
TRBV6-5,CASSYGAYGYTF
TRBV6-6,CASSRTGNTEAFF
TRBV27,CASSSGIRTGANVLTF
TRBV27,CASSLVGLRQFF
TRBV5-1,CASSFGQGQETQYF
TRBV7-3,CASSLYASSEQYF
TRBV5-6,CASSSAGRTQETQYF
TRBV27,CASSGVGRQFF
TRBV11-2,CASSLSGQEAFF
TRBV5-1,CASTPLQGYTYEQYF
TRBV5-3,CARSLGGTKIYYSYNEQFF
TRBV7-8,CASSPGDTEAFF
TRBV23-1,CASSRERGYNEQFF
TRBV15,CATSRGEGRKLFF